This T cell receptor beta chain was captured by sequencing in a study of molecular identifiers for immune sequencing clone quantification. General study findings and limits: Highly expanded clones may be undercounted when identical TCR molecules share barcodes. A single cell's spiked Jurkat TCR RNA was reportedly detectable among one million naive cells.

Previously published methods and listed TCR primers were used for the bulk TCR libraries. Each CDR3 protein gets one entry after TCRdb re-called the PCR reads with MiXCR. This sample carries about 320,000 distinct CDR3 sequences, 24% of them seen once, and the ten largest clones take about 0.73%. Note on this clonotype: Its antigen is not known. A single base separates this from a much larger clone, so it may be a read error.

The CDR3 is 12 residues long. The germline V gene encodes CDR1 ENHRY and CDR2 SYGVKD. Trimming took 11 bases from V and 3 from J, leaving 14 bases between them. The chain carries TRBV10-3 and TRBJ2-7, with D tentatively TRBD1 or TRBD2 (5 bases each). The sequence was obtained from a human donor in good health. Some libraries in this study had Jurkat cell RNA spiked in. Input material: naive CD8+ T cells from blood, with Jurkat cell RNA spiked in. Subset reported: FACS-sorted CD8+CD4-CCR7+CD45RA+ naive T cells. CDR3 bases: TGTGCCGTGGCCAGGGAGTACTACGAGCAGTACTTC. This translates into CAVAREYYEQYF.